A selection of T cell receptor beta chains follows, all from one sample in a study of blood T cell repertoires in COVID-19. Sequenced by immunoSEQ multiplex PCR; TCRdb stores in-frame clones only, minus some. The sample holds 250,000 or so clones, around 87% seen once. The sample taken for sequencing was PBMCs or T cells enriched from blood (not recorded which). The receptors stem from a woman in her forties or fifties who had recovered from COVID-19. Each CDR3 is given with its conserved first and last residue. The D gene is left open where the match is weak. A row's size may be missing; if present it is once, few, many or a size class.

j_gene | abundance | v_gene | d_gene | CDR3nt | CDR3aa
TRBJ2-1 | NA | TRBV2 | TRBD1 | TGTGCCAGCAGTGGAGACAGGGGGCGGCGGGAGAAGTTCTTC | CASSGDRGRREKFF
TRBJ1-2 | few | TRBV3-1/TRBV3-2 | TRBD1 | TGTGCCAGCCGCGGACAGGGGGCTGTCTATGGCTACACCTTC | CASRGQGAVYGYTF
TRBJ1-5 | NA | TRBV15 | NA | TGTGCCACCAGCAGAGGAGTAACTTGGGAGGGAGGGGGGTATAGCAATCAGCCCCAGCATTTT | CATSRGVTWEGGGYSNQPQHF
TRBJ2-1 | NA | TRBV5-6 | TRBD2 | TGTGCCAGCAGCTTGGCATCGAGGGGACTAGCGGGAGTAAATGAGCAGTTCTTC | CASSLASRGLAGVNEQFF
TRBJ1-2 | NA | TRBV6-5 | TRBD1 | TGTGCCAGCACCGCGGGACAGGGAGGTGACTATGGCTACACCTTC | CASTAGQGGDYGYTF
TRBJ2-2 | NA | TRBV5-1 | TRBD1 | TGCGCCAGCAGCTTGGTTACAGGGGAAATTTCCGGGGAGCTGTTTTTT | CASSLVTGEISGELFF
TRBJ2-1 | NA | TRBV30 | TRBD2 | TGTGCCTGGAGTTCCGGGACTAGCGGAGGTTTTGAGCAGTTCTTC | CAWSSGTSGGFEQFF
TRBJ1-1 | once | TRBV10-3 | NA | TGTGCCATCAGTGAGCGCGGGGTGCTGGTCACTGAAGCTTTCTTT | CAISERGVLVTEAFF
TRBJ2-3 | NA | TRBV4-1 | TRBD2 | TGCGCCAGCAGCTCTATAGGGACTAGCGGGAGCACAGATACGCAGTATTTT | CASSSIGTSGSTDTQYF
TRBJ2-7 | NA | TRBV7-9 | NA | TGTGCCAGCAGCTTAGCGGGCGCTTCGGCCTACGAGCAGTACTTC | CASSLAGASAYEQYF
TRBJ2-5 | NA | TRBV4-2 | TRBD1 | TGTGCCAGCAGCCAAGAGGTGCAGGGGGCTATGCGGGAGACCCAGTACTTC | CASSQEVQGAMRETQYF
TRBJ1-1 | NA | TRBV11-2 | NA | TGTGCCAGCAGCTTAGCGGGAGGGGACACTGAAGCTTTCTTT | CASSLAGGDTEAFF
TRBJ2-3 | once | TRBV2 | NA | TGTGCCAGCAGTGTATCAGGGGCCGTCGATACGCAGTATTTT | CASSVSGAVDTQYF
TRBJ1-5 | NA | TRBV25-1 | NA | TGTGCCAGCAAAGACACAGGGAGGGATCAGCCCCAGCATTTT | CASKDTGRDQPQHF
TRBJ2-5 | NA | TRBV10-3 | TRBD2 | TGTGCCATCAGTGAGTCTTCGGGAGGTGTTGAGACCCAGTACTTC | CAISESSGGVETQYF
TRBJ2-1 | NA | TRBV5-1 | TRBD2 | TGCGCCAGCAAGCGGGACGGTTCCTACAATGAGCAGTTCTTC | CASKRDGSYNEQFF